These 18 T cell receptor beta chains were sequenced from one sample in a study of breast tumors, draining lymph nodes, adjacent tissues. TCRdb fed the multiplex PCR reads into MiXCR, producing one record per CDR3 protein. Of tens of thousands of distinct CDR3 sequences listed, 45% to 75% are singletons. The sample taken for sequencing was breast tumor tissue. The receptors stem from a female donor with breast cancer. Some clones in this sample may be carry-over from other donors' samples.

The V call is TRBV7-9, the J call TRBJ1-6, with D perhaps matching TRBD1 (5 bases). Germline CDR1 reads SEHNR; CDR2 reads FQNEAQ (reference sequence). This CDR3 has 13 residues. The V end lost 3 bases, the J end lost 9 bases, and 9 bases lay between the germline ends. The CDR3 DNA reads TGTGCCAGCAGCTTGACAGAACGTTCACCCCTCCACTTT. It codes for CASSLTERSPLHF.

This clonotype has a handful of counts. The chain uses TRBV2 and TRBJ1-3; 8 bases map to TRBD1. The CDR3 consists of 16 residues. Per germline, CDR1 SNHLY and CDR2 FYNNEI. The V gene end was trimmed by 5 bases and the J gene end by 3 bases; junction bases not matched to a gene: 9. Here the CDR3 DNA reads TGTGCCAGCAGTAAGGACAGGGCGATGTTTGGAAACACCATATATTTT. Translation: CASSKDRAMFGNTIYF.

This chain joins TRBV9 and TRBJ2-7; possibly TRBD1 for D (6 bases). V lost 3 bases to trimming and J lost 6 bases, with 19 bases between them. This CDR3 is 15 amino acids long. CDR1 and CDR2 (germline): SGDLS, YYNGEE. The CDR3 sequence is CASSGTGTSLSEQYF. CDR3 in DNA: TGTGCCAGCAGCGGAACCGGGACAAGTCTTTCCGAGCAGTACTTC.

The chain employs TRBV29-1 and TRBJ2-3, with unresolved D. The CDR3 has 15 residues. Trimming removed 3 bases at V and 2 bases at J, with 15 bases between. Germline V lookup: CDR1 SQVTM, CDR2 ANQGSEA. CDR3 sequence (DNA): TGCAGCGTTGAGGTTGTTCAGGACCTCACAGATACGCAGTATTTT. This sequence encodes CSVEVVQDLTDTQYF.

The chain employs TRBV12-3 or TRBV12-4 and TRBJ1-2; TRBD1 matches 7 bases. V was pared by 5 bases and J by 4 bases, with 4 bases of the junction left unmatched. This CDR3 region has 13 residues. CDR3 in DNA: TGTGCCAGCAGTGCCCGGGACAGCTATGGCTACACCTTC. It specifies CASSARDSYGYTF.

This clonotype has more than one count but fewer than ten. This rearrangement joins TRBV6-5 to TRBJ1-4, with a weak D call TRBD1 (6 bases). Per the germline V gene, CDR1 is MNHEY and CDR2 is SVGAGI. V was trimmed by 10 bases and J by 7 bases, leaving 19 bases between them. This CDR3 region has 14 residues. The CDR3 DNA is TGTGCCAAAAAACACGGACAGATCCTTGAAAAACTGTTTTTT. This sequence encodes CAKKHGQILEKLFF.

There are many counts of this clonotype. V and J are TRBV4-1 and TRBJ2-5; D gene unclear. Germline CDR1 reads MGHRA; CDR2 reads YSYEKL. The CDR3 is made up of 15 amino acids. Trimming took 7 bases from V and 3 from J, leaving 18 bases between them. The DNA of the CDR3 is TGCGCCAGCAAACCAAGTCCCCTAAACGAAGAGACCCAGTACTTC. Its translation is CASKPSPLNEETQYF.

The chain employs TRBV7-9 and TRBJ1-6; D not resolved. The V end lost 1 base, the J end lost 6 bases, and 7 bases lay between the germline ends. Germline-derived CDR1 and CDR2 are SEHNR and FQNEAQ (reference sequence). This CDR3 region has 14 residues. Here the CDR3 DNA reads TGTGCCAGCAGCTTAGGGGCGCCTAATTCACCCCTCCACTTT. It codes for CASSLGAPNSPLHF.

By share, this clonotype counts as medium-sized. The chain recombines TRBV7-3 with TRBJ1-6, with D possibly being TRBD1 (5 bases). V lost 2 bases and J 2 bases, leaving 10 bases between the germline ends. The V gene's germline CDR1 is SGHTA and CDR2 FQGTGA. CDR3 length equals 16 residues. This CDR3 is CASSLQGKAYNSPLHF. DNA of the CDR3: TGTGCCAGCAGCTTACAGGGCAAGGCCTATAATTCACCCCTCCACTTT.

This clonotype has a count of ten or more. The chain links TRBV30 to TRBJ2-1; no firm D call. Germline V gives CDR1 GTSNPN, CDR2 SVGIG (reference sequence). The ends were cut back, 4 bases at V and 3 bases at J, with 10 bases in the middle. CDR3 length: 13 amino acids. The CDR3 sequence is CAWIANLYNEQFF. The CDR3 coding sequence is TGTGCCTGGATTGCTAATCTCTACAATGAGCAGTTCTTC.

There are many counts of this clonotype. V usage is TRBV19 and J usage is TRBJ2-5; 10 nucleotides align to TRBD2. The germline V gene encodes CDR1 LNHDA and CDR2 SQIVND (reference sequence). This CDR3 is 15 amino acids long. V gave up 5 bases and J gave up 5 bases; unmatched junction bases: 8. The CDR3 region is CASSLAGAQGETQYF. The CDR3 DNA follows: TGTGCCAGTAGTCTAGCGGGGGCACAGGGGGAGACCCAGTACTTC. The variable domain in full, with the rest retrieved from reference TRBV19 and TRBJ2-5, is DGGITQSPKYLFRKEGQNVTLSCEQNLNHDAMYWYRQDPGQGLRLIYYSQIVNDFQKGDIAEGYSVSREKKESFPLTVTSAQKNPTAFYLCASSLAGAQGETQYFGPGTRLLVL.

In its sample, this clonotype was seen many times. The rearrangement joins TRBV7-3 to TRBJ2-1, with D perhaps matching TRBD1 or TRBD2 (5 bases each). The CDR3 has 16 amino acids. V was trimmed by 5 bases and J by 7 bases, leaving 21 bases between them. The V gene's germline CDR1 is SGHTA and CDR2 FQGTGA. The CDR3 sequence is CASSPQGRGFSNEQFF. Written as DNA, the CDR3 is TGTGCCAGCAGCCCCCAGGGTAGAGGGTTCAGTAATGAGCAGTTCTTC.

By sample fraction, this clonotype is medium-sized (0.01 to 0.1%). The CDR3 DNA follows: TGTGCCAGCAGCTTTACTGGGCAGGGCAAAAACACCATATATTTT. Translation gives CASSFTGQGKNTIYF. The chain couples TRBV7-2 to TRBJ1-3, with TRBD1 as a possible D gene (5 bases). The V end was cut by 3 bases, the J end by 6 bases, with 15 bases between. CDR3 length equals 15 residues. From germline, CDR1 is SGHTA and CDR2 FQGNSA.

This clonotype has a count of ten or more. A much larger clonotype is one base distant, so this may be a read error. V gene TRBV5-8 combines with J gene TRBJ2-5; perhaps D is TRBD1 or TRBD2 (5 bases each). CDR3 length: 14 amino acids. The V end was cut by 3 bases, the J end by 5 bases, with 14 bases between. Germline loops: CDR1 SGHTS, CDR2 YDEGEE. The CDR3: CASSWGRAMETQYF. The CDR3 region has the DNA TGTGCCAGCAGCTGGGGACGGGCGATGGAGACCCAGTACTTC.

V usage is TRBV20-1 and J usage is TRBJ1-2, with 7 bases fitting TRBD1. Trimming removed 4 bases from V and 8 bases from J; junction bases left unmatched: 7. Germline assignment: CDR1 DFQATT and CDR2 SNEGSKA (reference sequence). CDR3 length equals 12 residues. In nucleotides, the CDR3 is TGCAGTGCTACTACAGGGGCAAGGGGCTACACCTTC. The encoded protein is CSATTGARGYTF.

There are many counts of this clonotype. The chain couples TRBV4-1 to TRBJ2-2; D might be TRBD1 (6 bases). The length of the CDR3 is 18 residues. Looked up from germline, CDR1 is MGHRA and CDR2 is YSYEKL. The ends were cut back, 0 bases at V and 3 bases at J, with 17 bases in the middle. CDR3 nucleotides: TGCGCCAGCAGCCAAGAGGCCAGGGGATTTTCTGACACCGGGGAGCTGTTTTTT. Its protein product is CASSQEARGFSDTGELFF.

Concerning this clonotype itself: No conserved phenylalanine or tryptophan is present at the end of the CDR3, so a read error is the likely explanation. This chain links TRBV2 with TRBJ1-6, with D hard to call. CDR3 size: 19 residues. CDR1 SNHLY and CDR2 FYNNEI come from the germline V gene. V lost 1 base and J 0 bases, leaving 16 bases between the germline ends. The CDR3 DNA sequence: TGTGCCAGCAGTGAAGTGGGTGCAGACCCGAGCTCCTATAATTCACCCCTCCACTTG. Its protein is CASSEVGADPSSYNSPLHL.

The chain is built from TRBV19 and TRBJ2-1; 11 nucleotides line up with TRBD2. Germline-derived CDR1 and CDR2 are LNHDA and SQIVND (reference sequence). This CDR3 is 15 amino acids long. V was clipped by 5 bases and J by 8 bases; unmatched bases: 8. CDR3: CASSASSGRLYEQFF. The CDR3 DNA reads as TGTGCCAGTAGTGCGTCTAGCGGGAGGCTCTATGAGCAGTTCTTC.